This T cell receptor (beta chain) was found in a study of glioma-infiltrating T cells after dendritic cell vaccination. The time point is: after dendritic cell vaccination, including at tumor progression/relapse. The protocol was immunoSEQ multiplex PCR, while the TCRdb copy is restricted to in-frame clones and leaves out a portion. There are about 24,000 clones in the sample; 85% to 90% occur only once, and around 3% lies in the top ten. This CDR3 is 12 amino acids long. The germline gives CDR1 MGHRA, CDR2 YSYEKL. The V end was cut by 4 bases, the J end by 4 bases, with 8 bases between. Overall study findings and caveats: Estimated pretreatment TIL content predicted outcome after dendritic cell vaccination.

Concerning this clone: The target antigen is unknown.

V is TRBV4-1 and J is TRBJ2-7; D is undetermined. The sequenced sample was blood, obtained after dendritic cell vaccination. This sequence was found in a human donor with glioblastoma. The CDR3 region is CASSRGPYEQYF. CDR3 sequence (DNA): TGCGCCAGCAGCCGCGGTCCTTACGAGCAGTACTTC.